The 27 T cell receptor beta chains below all came from one sample that was sequenced in a study of blood T cells in healthy people across ages. Together with a sample-barcoded 5' primer, a J-beta primer mix was included in a second PCR lasting about 6 to 11 cycles. Each CDR3 protein gets one entry after TCRdb re-called the 5' RACE reads with MiXCR. The data contain fewer than 900,000 distinct CDR3 sequences, approximately 49% of them singletons. Sequencing input: blood. All receptors derive from a woman aged 55-70 years in good health.

The rearrangement links TRBV12-3 or TRBV12-4 to TRBJ1-2, with D possibly being TRBD1 (6 bases). The CDR3 is made up of 15 amino acids. The V gene lost 8 bases and the J gene lost 6 bases, with 22 bases spanning the gap. CDR3: CASSPGGGPLDGYTF. CDR3 nucleotide sequence: TGTGCCAGCTCCCCGGGTGGGGGCCCCCTTGATGGCTACACCTTC.

This clonotype turned up a few times. The rearrangement joins TRBV12-3 or TRBV12-4 to TRBJ2-1; TRBD2 matches at 9 bases. The tail of the sequence fits TRBJ2-7 better, so the J call may be wrong. This CDR3 is 15 amino acids long. CDR3 DNA sequence: TGTGCCAGCAGTCCTCGACTAGCGGCCTACAATGAGCAGTACTTC. This translates into CASSPRLAAYNEQYF.

The CDR3 is CACPGIRSPLHF. The CDR3 nucleotides are TGTGCCTGTCCAGGGATCCGCTCACCCCTCCACTTT. The rearrangement uses TRBV30 and TRBJ1-6; TRBD1 might be the D (5 bases). Trimming stripped 6 bases from V and 10 bases from J, with 13 bases between. Looked up from germline, CDR1 is GTSNPN and CDR2 is SVGIG (reference sequence). This CDR3 has 12 residues.

The chain couples TRBV5-1 to TRBJ2-4; 11 bases fit TRBD2. The DNA matches TRBJ2-7 better at its end, which makes the J call doubtful. The CDR3 runs 15 residues. Germline-derived CDR1 and CDR2 are SGHRS and YFSETQ. In nucleotides, the CDR3 is TGCGCCAGCAGACATACTAGCGGGAGTTCCTACGAGCAGTACTTC. This sequence encodes CASRHTSGSSYEQYF.

V and J are TRBV10-3 and TRBJ1-1; 10 nucleotides match TRBD1. V shed 3 bases and J 3 bases; nucleotides not matched to a gene: 10. Germline CDR1 is ENHRY and CDR2 is SYGVKD. The CDR3 is 17 amino acids. The CDR3 DNA reads TGTGCCATCAGTGACCCAGTGACAGGGGGCGCACACACTGAAGCTTTCTTT. Its protein product is CAISDPVTGGAHTEAFF.

On this clonotype: Given a much more abundant clone one base away, this may be a read error. V usage is TRBV29-1 and J usage is TRBJ2-6; no firm D call. Germline V gene sequence: CDR1 SQVTM, CDR2 ANQGSEA. This CDR3 has 13 residues. CDR3 DNA: TGCGGCGTTGGCAGCTATGGGGCCAACGTCCTGACTTTC. Encoded protein: CGVGSYGANVLTF.

The chain is built from TRBV7-2 and TRBJ1-1, with D perhaps matching TRBD1 (6 bases). The V gene's germline CDR1 is SGHTA and CDR2 FQGNSA. This CDR3 region has 16 residues. V shed 5 bases and J shed 0 bases, with 16 bases lying between them. Here the CDR3 reads CASSLKGDRLNTEAFF. For the CDR3, the DNA is TGTGCCAGCAGCCTAAAAGGCGACAGGCTGAACACTGAAGCTTTCTTT.

This clonotype has ten or more counts. The chain carries TRBV7-2 and TRBJ2-7, with D unclear. Trimming took 1 base from V and 5 from J, leaving 6 bases between them. Per the germline V gene, CDR1 is SGHTA and CDR2 is FQGNSA. The length of the CDR3 is 12 residues. In DNA form, the CDR3 reads TGTGCCAGCAGCTTAGACGTTAACGAGCAGTACTTC. Translating it yields CASSLDVNEQYF.

The chain combines TRBV6-6 with TRBJ1-1; possible D gene TRBD1, 5 bases. V was trimmed by 7 bases and J by 10 bases, leaving 13 bases between them. CDR1 is MNHNY and CDR2 is SVGAGI in the germline V gene (reference sequence). The CDR3 runs 11 residues. CDR3 amino acids: CASIQTDRAFF. CDR3 bases: TGTGCCAGCATCCAGACAGATAGAGCTTTCTTT.

The rearrangement uses TRBV15 and TRBJ1-4, with 8 positions matching TRBD1. Germline V gives CDR1 LNHNV, CDR2 YYDKDF (reference sequence). The CDR3 extends over 18 amino acids. The V gene end was trimmed by 0 bases and the J gene end by 6 bases; junction bases not matched to a gene: 12. The CDR3 sequence is CATSRDPRGLVVDEKLFF. Here the CDR3 DNA reads TGTGCCACCAGCAGAGATCCCAGGGGGCTTGTCGTAGATGAAAAACTGTTTTTT.

Comments on this clonotype: A much larger clone sits a single nucleotide away, making a read error possible. The rearrangement joins TRBV3-1 to TRBJ2-7, with D possibly matching TRBD2 (5 bases). Germline assignment: CDR1 LGHDT and CDR2 YNNKEL (reference sequence). V gave up 6 bases and J gave up 7 bases, with 28 bases separating them. The CDR3 has 17 residues. CDR3 region: CASRPRTTTLGGDEQYF. The DNA for the CDR3 is TGTGCCAGCAGACCTCGAACTACGACTCTCGGAGGAGATGAGCAGTACTTC.

This clonotype came up a few times. The rearrangement links TRBV20-1 to TRBJ2-5; 8 bases map to TRBD1. Germline V CDR1 and CDR2: DFQATT, SNEGSKA (reference sequence). This CDR3 is built from 14 residues. Trimming cost V 2 bases and J 4 bases; bases outside gene matches: 6. For the CDR3, the DNA is TGCAGTGCTAGATGGCCAGGGGGCCCAGAGACCCAGTACTTC. Protein: CSARWPGGPETQYF.

The rearrangement uses TRBV29-1 and TRBJ2-7, with 8 bases identical to TRBD1. Trimming removed 6 bases from V and 2 bases from J; junction bases left unmatched: 6. Germline CDR1 is SQVTM and CDR2 is ANQGSEA. The CDR3 totals 13 residues. CDR3 bases: TGCAGCGTCATCCGGGACAGGACCTACGAGCAGTACTTC. This translates into CSVIRDRTYEQYF.

The V call is TRBV28, the J call TRBJ1-3, with 10 bases identical to TRBD1. V lost 8 bases to trimming and J lost 4 bases; unmatched junction nucleotides: 2. Per the germline V gene, CDR1 is MDHEN and CDR2 is SYDVKM. The CDR3 runs 13 residues. DNA of the CDR3: TGTGCCAGCGGGACAGGGGCAGGAAACACCATATATTTT. This gives the protein CASGTGAGNTIYF.

J is TRBJ2-4 and V is TRBV4-3; D is ambiguous. Trimming removed 2 bases at V and 2 bases at J, with 13 bases between. This CDR3 region has 16 residues. In germline, CDR1 is LGHNA, CDR2 YSLEER. For the CDR3, the DNA is TGCGCCAGCAGCCAAACCGCCGGGCCCTCCAAAAACATTCAGTACTTC. Translation: CASSQTAGPSKNIQYF.

This clonotype occurred once. The genes are TRBV6-2 or TRBV6-3 and TRBJ2-1; no reliable D call. TRBJ2-7 matches the DNA end more closely, so the J call is doubtful. CDR1 and CDR2 from the germline V gene are MNHEY and SVGEGT. This CDR3 has 15 amino acids. The DNA for the CDR3 is TGTGCCAGCAGTTACTCCGGCGGACCTTACAATGAGCAGTACTTC. This codes for CASSYSGGPYNEQYF.

This clonotype has a handful of counts. The chain recombines TRBV29-1 with TRBJ2-7; 9 nucleotides line up with TRBD1. Germline V gene sequence: CDR1 SQVTM, CDR2 ANQGSEA. The J segment lost 0 bases and the V segment lost 2 bases, leaving 5 bases of the junction unmatched. CDR3 size: 15 residues. CDR3 DNA sequence: TGCAGCGTTGAAACAGGGGACAGGGACTCCTACGAGCAGTACTTC. The encoded protein is CSVETGDRDSYEQYF.

This clonotype was observed a few times. The chain joins TRBV21-1 to TRBJ1-2. TRBV21-1 corresponds to a pseudogene. The CDR3 covers 14 residues. The CDR3 spells CASSKRSGNYGYTF. As DNA, the CDR3 is TGTGCCAGCAGCAAAAGAAGCGGTAACTATGGCTACACCTTC.

This clonotype was seen only once. This may be a read error, as it is one base from a much larger clone. The V call is TRBV20-1, the J call TRBJ2-5; 7 positions match TRBD2. CDR1 is DFQATT, CDR2 SNEGSKA, per germline (reference sequence). The trim removed 0 bases at V and 11 bases at J, leaving 12 bases unmatched. This CDR3 has 14 amino acids. CDR3 DNA sequence: TGCAGTGCTAGAGATTATGGGGGGGACTACGGGCAGTACTTC. Residues: CSARDYGGDYGQYF.

This clonotype has more than one count but fewer than ten. The gene calls are TRBV4-3 and TRBJ1-2; TRBD1 is a possible D gene (6 bases). CDR3 length: 15 amino acids. Per germline, CDR1 LGHNA and CDR2 YSLEER. V lost 0 bases and J 5 bases, leaving 13 bases between the germline ends. CDR3 nucleotide sequence: TGCGCCAGCAGCCAAGATATACACAGGGATTATGGCTACACCTTC. This sequence encodes CASSQDIHRDYGYTF.

This clonotype was detected a few times. The chain employs TRBV9 and TRBJ2-5, with 14 bases fitting TRBD2. Germline values: CDR1 SGDLS, CDR2 YYNGEE. CDR3 length: 19 residues. Trimming at V came to 0 bases and at J to 5 bases, leaving 12 bases not matched to a gene. Written as DNA, the CDR3 is TGTGCCAGCAGCGTAGGCCGAGGGACTAGCGGGAGAAGCGGGGAGACCCAGTACTTC. Its translation: CASSVGRGTSGRSGETQYF.

This clonotype appeared many times. The chain carries TRBV5-5 and TRBJ1-1; D is unresolved. The CDR3 consists of 13 residues. Germline V gene lookup returns CDR1 SGHKS and CDR2 YYEKEE (reference sequence). The V gene lost 0 bases and the J gene lost 4 bases, with 7 bases spanning the gap. CDR3 DNA: TGTGCCAGCAGCTTGGGGGTAGGCACTGAAGCTTTCTTT. Its protein is CASSLGVGTEAFF. The variable domain in full, completed from reference TRBV5-5 and TRBJ1-1, reads DAGVTQSPTHLIKTRGQQVTLRCSPISGHKSVSWYQQVLGQGPQFIFQYYEKEERGRGNFPDRFSARQFPNYSSELNVNALLLGDSALYLCASSLGVGTEAFFGQGTRLTVV.

The V call is TRBV29-1, the J call TRBJ2-3, with D perhaps TRBD2 (6 bases). This CDR3 region has 12 residues. Trimming removed 4 bases at V and 5 bases at J, with 10 bases between. Germline V gene data show CDR1 as SQVTM and CDR2 as ANQGSEA. The CDR3 loop is CSVGWREDTQYF. CDR3 DNA: TGCAGCGTTGGGTGGAGGGAAGATACGCAGTATTTT.

The chain joins TRBV4-2 to TRBJ2-1; 11 positions agree with TRBD2. CDR1 and CDR2 from the germline V gene are LGHNA and YNFKEQ. The CDR3 sequence is 16 residues long. J lost 4 bases, V lost 3 bases, and 5 bases had no gene match. CDR3 protein: CASSHLTSGSYNEQFF. The CDR3 DNA sequence: TGTGCCAGCAGCCATCTTACTAGCGGGAGTTACAATGAGCAGTTCTTC.

The chain links TRBV28 to TRBJ2-1; 9 nucleotides match TRBD2. The CDR3 covers 18 residues. Germline V gene sequence: CDR1 MDHEN, CDR2 SYDVKM. Trimming cost V 2 bases and J 1 base; bases outside gene matches: 9. This CDR3 reads CASSLRIAGENSYNEQFF. CDR3 sequence (DNA): TGTGCCAGCAGTTTACGGATAGCGGGAGAAAATTCCTACAATGAGCAGTTCTTC.

This clonotype was seen just once. The V and J genes are TRBV12-3 or TRBV12-4 and TRBJ2-1; 10 bases align to TRBD2. V was clipped by 6 bases and J by 4 bases; unmatched bases: 6. This CDR3 is 15 amino acids long. CDR3 amino acids: CASRPTSGQYNEQFF. The CDR3 region has the DNA TGTGCCAGCAGACCGACTAGCGGGCAGTACAATGAGCAGTTCTTC.

The J gene is TRBJ2-4, the V gene TRBV20-1; the D gene is possibly TRBD2 (6 bases). The tail of the sequence fits TRBJ2-7 better, so the J call may be wrong. The CDR3 has 13 amino acids. Germline CDR1 DFQATT, CDR2 SNEGSKA (reference sequence). CDR3 amino acids: CSAREGGTYEQYF. The CDR3 nucleotides are TGCAGTGCTAGAGAGGGGGGTACCTACGAGCAGTACTTC.